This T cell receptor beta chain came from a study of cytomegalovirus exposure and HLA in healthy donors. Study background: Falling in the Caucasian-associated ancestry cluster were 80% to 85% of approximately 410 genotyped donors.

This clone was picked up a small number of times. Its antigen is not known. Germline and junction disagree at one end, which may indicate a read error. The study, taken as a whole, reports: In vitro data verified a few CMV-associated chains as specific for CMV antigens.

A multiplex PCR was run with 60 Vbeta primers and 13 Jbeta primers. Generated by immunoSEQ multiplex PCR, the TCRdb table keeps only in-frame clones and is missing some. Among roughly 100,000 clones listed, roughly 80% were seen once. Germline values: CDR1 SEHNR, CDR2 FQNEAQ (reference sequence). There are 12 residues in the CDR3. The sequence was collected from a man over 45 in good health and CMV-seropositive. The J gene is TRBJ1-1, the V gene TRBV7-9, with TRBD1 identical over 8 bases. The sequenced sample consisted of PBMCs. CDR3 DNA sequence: TGTTCCAGCAGTCACAGGGGGACTGAAGCTTTCTTT. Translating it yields CSSSHRGTEAFF.